Below, one T cell receptor (beta chain) is given with its context. Its antigen is still unknown. One junction end disagrees with the germline gene, perhaps due to a read error. Per germline, CDR1 SEHNR and CDR2 FQNEAQ (reference sequence). CDR3 length: 11 residues. It was with 60 Vbeta and 13 Jbeta primers that the PCR ran. Using immunoSEQ multiplex PCR, the repertoire was profiled, and TCRdb retains in-frame clones only, with some absent. The sample records over 200,000 clones, about 78% being singletons. These data belong to a study of cytomegalovirus exposure and HLA in healthy donors. Findings and caveats of the study: What a later analysis showed was that several of the most significant clusters appeared linked to common viral pathogens. A link between a missense DCLRE1C variant and TCR beta V- and J-gene trimming emerged from a later analysis.

This receptor was taken from a male donor in good health and CMV-seronegative. The sequencing sample was made of PBMCs. The chain joins TRBV7-9 to TRBJ1-1; no clear D gene. The CDR3 DNA follows: TGTTCCAGCAGCTTAACTACTGAAGCTTTCTTT. Its translation is CSSSLTTEAFF.